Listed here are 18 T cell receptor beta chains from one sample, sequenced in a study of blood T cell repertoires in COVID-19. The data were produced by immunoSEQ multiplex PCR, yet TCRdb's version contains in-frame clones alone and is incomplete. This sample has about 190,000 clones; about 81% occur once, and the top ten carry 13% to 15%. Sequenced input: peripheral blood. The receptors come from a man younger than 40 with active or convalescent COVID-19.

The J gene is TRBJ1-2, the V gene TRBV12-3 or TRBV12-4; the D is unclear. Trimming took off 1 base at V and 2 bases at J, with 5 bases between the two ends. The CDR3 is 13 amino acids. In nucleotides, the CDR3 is TGTGCCAGCAGTTTAGGCGAGAACTATGGCTACACCTTC. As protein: CASSLGENYGYTF.

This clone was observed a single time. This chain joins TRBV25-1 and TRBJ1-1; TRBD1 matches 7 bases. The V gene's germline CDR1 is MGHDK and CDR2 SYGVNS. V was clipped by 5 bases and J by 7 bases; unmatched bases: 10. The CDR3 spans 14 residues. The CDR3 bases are TGTGCCAGCAGTAAGTGGGGACAGCGAGATGAAGCTTTCTTT. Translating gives CASSKWGQRDEAFF.

The CDR3 here is CASSPRQGVGELFF. CDR3 in DNA: TGTGCCAGCAGCCCAAGACAGGGGGTGGGGGAGCTGTTTTTT. The chain uses TRBV3-1 (or the pseudogene TRBV3-2) and TRBJ2-2; TRBD1 matches 9 bases. Looked up from germline, CDR1 is LGHDT and CDR2 is YNNKEL (reference sequence). The CDR3 runs 14 residues. The trim removed 4 bases at V and 8 bases at J, leaving 5 bases unmatched.

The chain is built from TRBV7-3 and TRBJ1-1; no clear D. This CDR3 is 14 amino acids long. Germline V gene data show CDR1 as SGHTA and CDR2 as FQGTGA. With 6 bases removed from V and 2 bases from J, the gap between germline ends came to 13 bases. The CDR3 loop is CASSLDGPNTEAFF. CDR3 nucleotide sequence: TGTGCCAGCAGTTTAGATGGGCCTAACACTGAAGCTTTCTTT.

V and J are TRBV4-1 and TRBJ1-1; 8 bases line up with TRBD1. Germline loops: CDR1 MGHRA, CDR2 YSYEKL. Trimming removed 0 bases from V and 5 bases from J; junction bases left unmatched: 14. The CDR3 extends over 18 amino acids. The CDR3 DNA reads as TGCGCCAGCAGCCAAGATGAACTATCGGCAGGGGGCGGAACTGAAGCTTTCTTT. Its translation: CASSQDELSAGGGTEAFF.

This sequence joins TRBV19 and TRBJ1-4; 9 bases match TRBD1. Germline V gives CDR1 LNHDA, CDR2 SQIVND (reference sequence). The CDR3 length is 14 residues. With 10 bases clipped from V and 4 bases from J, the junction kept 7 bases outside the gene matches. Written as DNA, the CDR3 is TGTGCCACCGGGCACAGGGGGCGTAATGAAAAACTGTTTTTT. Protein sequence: CATGHRGRNEKLFF.

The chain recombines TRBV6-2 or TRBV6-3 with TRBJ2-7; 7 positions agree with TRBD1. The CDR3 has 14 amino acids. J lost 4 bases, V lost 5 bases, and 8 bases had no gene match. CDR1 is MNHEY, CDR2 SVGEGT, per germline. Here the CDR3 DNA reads TGTGCCAGCAGTACGAGACAGGGAATTTACGAGCAGTACGTC. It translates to CASSTRQGIYEQYV.

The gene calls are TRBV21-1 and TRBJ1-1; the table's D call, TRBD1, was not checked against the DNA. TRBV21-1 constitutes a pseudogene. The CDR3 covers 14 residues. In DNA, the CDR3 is TGTGCCAGCAGCAAAGGGACAGGGGGCACTGAAGCTTTCTTT. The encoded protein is CASSKGTGGTEAFF.

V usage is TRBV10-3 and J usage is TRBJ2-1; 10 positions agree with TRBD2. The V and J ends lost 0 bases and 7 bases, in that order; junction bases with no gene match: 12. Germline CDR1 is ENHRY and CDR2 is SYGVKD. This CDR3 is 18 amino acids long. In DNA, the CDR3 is TGTGCCATCAGTGAGTCGGGGGTAGCGGGAGGCTATTCGAATGAGCAGTTCTTC. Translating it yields CAISESGVAGGYSNEQFF.

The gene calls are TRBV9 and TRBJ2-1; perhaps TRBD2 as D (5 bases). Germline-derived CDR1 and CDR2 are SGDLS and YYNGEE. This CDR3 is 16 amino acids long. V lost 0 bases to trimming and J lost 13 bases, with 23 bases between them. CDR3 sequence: CASSVDTSLSSPAQFF. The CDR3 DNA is TGTGCCAGCAGCGTAGATACTAGTTTGAGCTCCCCAGCACAGTTCTTC.

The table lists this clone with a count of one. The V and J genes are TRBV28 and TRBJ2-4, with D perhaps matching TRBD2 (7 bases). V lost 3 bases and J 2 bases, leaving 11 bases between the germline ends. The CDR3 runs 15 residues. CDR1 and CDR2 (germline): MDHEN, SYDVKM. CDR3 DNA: TGTGCCAGCAGTTTCCGCGGGGGCCCCAAAAACATTCAGTACTTC. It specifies CASSFRGGPKNIQYF.

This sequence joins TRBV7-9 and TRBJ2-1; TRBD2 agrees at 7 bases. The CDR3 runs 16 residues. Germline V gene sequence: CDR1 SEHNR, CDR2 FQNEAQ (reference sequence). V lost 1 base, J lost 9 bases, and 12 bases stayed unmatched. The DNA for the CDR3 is TGTGCCAGCAGCTTAGTGCGGTCTAGCGGCATAGGTGAGCAGTTCTTC. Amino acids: CASSLVRSSGIGEQFF.

The CDR3 nucleotides read TGTGCCAGCAGTCGACTAGGGTTAAATTCACCCCTCCACTTT. This gives the protein CASSRLGLNSPLHF. The V gene is TRBV6-5, the J gene TRBJ1-6; unclear D gene. V lost 5 bases to trimming and J lost 7 bases, with 12 bases between them. In germline, CDR1 is MNHEY, CDR2 SVGAGI. This CDR3 has 14 amino acids.

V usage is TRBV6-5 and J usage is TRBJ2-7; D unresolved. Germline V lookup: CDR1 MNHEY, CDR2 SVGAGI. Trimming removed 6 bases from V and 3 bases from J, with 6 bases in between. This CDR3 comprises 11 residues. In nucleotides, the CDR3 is TGTGCCAGCAGGCACGGCTACGAGCAGTACGTC. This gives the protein CASRHGYEQYV.

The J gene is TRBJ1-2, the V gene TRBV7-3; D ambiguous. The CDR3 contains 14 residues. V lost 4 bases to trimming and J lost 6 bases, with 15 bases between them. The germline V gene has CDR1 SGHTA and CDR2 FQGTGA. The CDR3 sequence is CASSSYPALDGYTF. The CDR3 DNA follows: TGTGCCAGCAGCTCCTACCCCGCTTTGGATGGCTACACCTTC.

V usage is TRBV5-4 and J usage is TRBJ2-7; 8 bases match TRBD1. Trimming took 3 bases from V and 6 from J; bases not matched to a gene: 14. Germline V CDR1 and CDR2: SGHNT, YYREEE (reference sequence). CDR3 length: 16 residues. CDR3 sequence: CASSSGQGPDLGEQYV. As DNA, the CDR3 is TGTGCCAGCAGCTCCGGACAGGGTCCCGATCTTGGCGAGCAGTACGTC.

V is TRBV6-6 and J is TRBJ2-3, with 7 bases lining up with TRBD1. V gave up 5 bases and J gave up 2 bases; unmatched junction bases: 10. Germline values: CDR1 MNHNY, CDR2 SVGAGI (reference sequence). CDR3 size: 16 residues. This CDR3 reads CASSKRTGVNTDTQYF. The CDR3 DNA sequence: TGTGCCAGCAGTAAACGTACAGGGGTTAACACAGATACGCAGTATTTT.

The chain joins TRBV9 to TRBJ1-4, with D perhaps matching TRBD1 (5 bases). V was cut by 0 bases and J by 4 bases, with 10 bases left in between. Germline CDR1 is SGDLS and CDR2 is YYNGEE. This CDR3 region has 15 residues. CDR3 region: CASSVGQLGNEKLFF. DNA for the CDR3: TGTGCCAGCAGCGTAGGACAGCTAGGTAATGAAAAACTGTTTTTT.